This record looks at one T cell receptor beta chain sequence and its context. The clone's antigen remains unknown. The CDR3 holds 14 amino acids from the cysteine to the phenylalanine. A DNA sequence was not provided. Each CD8+ T cell subset was flow-sorted in triplicate, with 300,000 cells per subset placed directly into RLT lysis buffer. Naive CD8+ T cells were defined stringently as CD45RO-CCR7+CD27+CD95- to exclude memory contaminants. Using standard density gradient centrifugation, peripheral blood mononuclear cells were isolated from buffy coats. A FACSAria III was used to flow-sort naive CD8+ T cells into CXCR3-negative and CXCR3-positive populations. Total RNA was extracted from sorted cells with an RNeasy Mini Kit. The entry originates in a study of CXCR3-negative and CXCR3-positive naive CD8 T cells (dated by TCRdb to between 2018 and 2021). Study-wide context: About 135 million TRB reads were obtained in total, roughly 1.5 +/- 0.3 million reads per library. TRBV-TRBJ cluster analysis included naive subsets from about 5 donors and memory cells from 3 donors. Diversity and physicochemical repertoire analyses were performed on approximately 10 donors pooled from two independent experiments.

The sequencer was a NextSeq 550. The Human TCR Profiling Kit (MiLaboratory) was used to make UMI-labeled 5' RACE TRB cDNA libraries. The full amount of extracted RNA was used for cDNA synthesis, and the full amount of resulting cDNA was used for PCR amplification. Libraries were prepared in parallel with an identical number of PCR cycles. As for the authors' bioinformatics: MIGEC and MiXCR extracted about 50,000 +/- 10,000 unique UMI-labeled TRB cDNA molecules per library, requiring at least two reads per UMI. An average of around 40,000 +/- 10,000 functional in-frame TRB CDR3 nucleotide clonotypes without stop codons was found per library. After each sample was downsampled to 5000 UMI-labeled TRB molecules, VDJtools was used to calculate diversity metrics such as normalized Shannon-Wiener and Chao1. VDJtools computed clonotype-size-weighted physicochemical properties of the central five CDR3 residues: interaction energy, strength, volume and Kidera factor 4. TCRdb reprocessed the reads and provides one entry for every CDR3 protein sequence; no DNA is given. TCRdb assigned the V and J calls; the authors' analysis was not used. The sample's own table lists 130,000 or so distinct CDR3 sequences. Roughly 0.31% of the sample rests with the top ten.

What the work shows at the level of the full study, not this receptor alone: Because surface CD5, which has been linked to self-reactivity in mice, was comparable between naive subsets, TCR interaction strength was also inferred from TRB CDR3 physicochemical properties. Comparably high repertoire diversity was found in both naive subsets, whereas much lower repertoire diversity was found in memory CD8+ T cells. TRB CDR3s from CXCR3-positive naive cells showed higher hydrophobicity (lower Kidera factor 4), lower energy, and higher strength and volume indices than CXCR3-negative naive cells. Naive CXCR3-negative and CXCR3-positive cells from the same donor showed similar TRBV-TRBJ usage, whereas memory cells showed distinct patterns. CXCR3 expression partially decreased after cryopreservation, so most assays used freshly isolated PBMCs.

Sequencing was performed on naive CXCR3- CD8+ T cells from blood. The label giving this sample's cell subset or site can be read as: CD45RO-CCR7+CD27+CD95- naive CD8+ T cells lacking CXCR3 (TNR3-). The TCR originated in a human donor in good health. Some clones in this sample may be carry-over from other donors' samples. This sequence uses TRBV12-3 or TRBV12-4 and TRBJ2-7. CDR3 loop: CASSLVATGYEQYF.